The 20 T cell receptor beta chains given below trace back to one sample, sequenced in a study of cytomegalovirus exposure and HLA in healthy donors. Use of 60 Vbeta and 13 Jbeta primers characterized the PCR. The data were produced by immunoSEQ multiplex PCR, yet TCRdb's version contains in-frame clones alone and is incomplete. There are 130,000 or so clones in the sample; approximately 82% occur only once, and around 3% lies in the top ten. Sequenced input: PBMCs. The receptors were sampled from a man between 18 and 35 years old in good health and CMV-seropositive.

V gene TRBV28 combines with J gene TRBJ2-2, with a tentative D call TRBD1 (6 bases). Trimming shortened V by 5 bases and J by 0 bases, and 13 bases separated the two germline ends. The CDR3 covers 16 residues. The V gene's germline CDR1 is MDHEN and CDR2 SYDVKM. The CDR3, as DNA: TGTGCCAGCAGTCCCCGACAGGATGCGAACACCGGGGAGCTGTTTTTT. Translating gives CASSPRQDANTGELFF.

This rearrangement joins TRBV28 to TRBJ1-1; TRBD1 agrees at 7 bases. The CDR3 covers 14 residues. Unmatched junction bases numbered 10, after V lost 8 bases and J lost 4 bases. CDR1 MDHEN and CDR2 SYDVKM come from the germline V gene. CDR3: CASASHRGVTEAFF. In DNA form, the CDR3 reads TGTGCCAGCGCCTCCCACAGGGGAGTCACTGAAGCTTTCTTT.

The chain carries TRBV2 and TRBJ1-1; no definite D call. Germline V gives CDR1 SNHLY, CDR2 FYNNEI. V was trimmed by 7 bases and J by 0 bases, leaving 15 bases between them. This CDR3 spans 15 amino acids. The DNA for the CDR3 is TGTGCCAGCACAAGAGGAGGCACCTTGAACACTGAAGCTTTCTTT. Translation: CASTRGGTLNTEAFF.

V and J are TRBV18 and TRBJ2-3; a possible D gene is TRBD1 (5 bases). This CDR3 is built from 15 residues. CDR1 KGHSH and CDR2 LQKENI come from the germline V gene. V was pared by 4 bases and J by 4 bases, with 15 bases between. The CDR3 loop is CASSHRQNGADTQYF. The CDR3 nucleotides read TGTGCCAGCTCACACCGACAGAATGGGGCAGATACGCAGTATTTT.

The chain is built from TRBV29-1 and TRBJ2-1; 10 bases map to TRBD2. From germline, CDR1 is SQVTM and CDR2 ANQGSEA. The CDR3 covers 15 residues. Trimming at V came to 2 bases and at J to 8 bases, leaving 9 bases not matched to a gene. The CDR3 reads CSVERSSGSMYEQFF. CDR3 coding DNA: TGCAGCGTTGAAAGGTCTAGCGGGAGTATGTATGAGCAGTTCTTC.

This clone has just a few counts. The chain couples TRBV13 to TRBJ2-5; TRBD2 matches 10 bases. The CDR3 is made up of 15 amino acids. Germline V lookup: CDR1 PRHDT, CDR2 FYEKMQ (reference sequence). With 5 bases clipped from V and 4 bases from J, the junction kept 7 bases outside the gene matches. CDR3 in amino acids: CASSPGSGRRETQYF. In nucleotides, the CDR3 is TGTGCCAGCAGCCCCGGTAGCGGGAGGAGAGAGACCCAGTACTTC.

This rearrangement joins TRBV4-2 to TRBJ2-3; a weak D match, TRBD1 (5 bases). V was pared by 4 bases and J by 5 bases, with 7 bases between. The germline V gene has CDR1 LGHNA and CDR2 YNFKEQ. This CDR3 is 12 amino acids long. As DNA, the CDR3 is TGTGCCAGCAGCCTCAGGGAAGATACGCAGTATTTT. It yields the protein CASSLREDTQYF.

This rearrangement joins TRBV2 to TRBJ2-1; tentatively, D is TRBD2 (6 bases). Germline loops: CDR1 SNHLY, CDR2 FYNNEI. V gave up 8 bases and J gave up 12 bases, with 17 bases separating them. This CDR3 contains 12 residues. The chain's CDR3 is CASAEGYRAQFF. The CDR3 nucleotides read TGTGCCAGCGCGGAGGGGTACCGGGCGCAGTTCTTC.

This chain joins TRBV28 and TRBJ1-1; D is possibly TRBD1 (6 bases). Germline V lookup: CDR1 MDHEN, CDR2 SYDVKM. The V gene lost 10 bases and the J gene lost 3 bases, with 18 bases spanning the gap. CDR3 size: 14 residues. The CDR3 region is CAITGGGAYTEAFF. The DNA for the CDR3 is TGTGCCATCACCGGGGGGGGCGCCTACACTGAAGCTTTCTTT.

A word on this clone: A read error may account for a junction end that differs from germline. The CDR3 spells CASSEWRTGSHF. CDR3 DNA: TGTGCCAGCAGTGAATGGCGGACAGGTAGTCACTTC. The chain links TRBV6-1 to TRBJ2-7; 7 nucleotides align to TRBD1. This CDR3 spans 12 amino acids. Per the germline V gene, CDR1 is MNHNS and CDR2 is SASEGT.

The J gene is TRBJ2-1, the V gene TRBV5-1; D remains ambiguous. Germline loops: CDR1 SGHRS, CDR2 YFSETQ. The V end lost 5 bases, the J end lost 8 bases, and 8 bases lay between the germline ends. This CDR3 comprises 11 residues. Here the CDR3 DNA reads TGCGCCAGCAGATTAGTCGATGAGCAGTTCTTC. Protein sequence: CASRLVDEQFF.

V is TRBV7-3 and J is TRBJ2-1, with 9 bases that match TRBD2. The V gene end was trimmed by 2 bases and the J gene end by 3 bases; junction bases not matched to a gene: 8. The CDR3 is made up of 17 amino acids. Germline lookup yields CDR1 SGHTA and CDR2 FQGTGA. The CDR3 protein is CASSLGSSGTFYNEQFF. In DNA form, the CDR3 reads TGTGCCAGCAGCTTAGGTTCTAGCGGGACGTTCTACAATGAGCAGTTCTTC. Complete variable domain (other parts from reference TRBV7-3 and TRBJ2-1): GAGVSQTPSNKVTEKGKYVELRCDPISGHTALYWYRQSLGQGPEFLIYFQGTGAADDSGLPNDRFFAVRPEGSVSTLKIQRTERGDSAVYLCASSLGSSGTFYNEQFFGPGTRLTVL.

This clone was seen only once. The same CDR3 can be traced to other DNA sequences in this sample. The chain joins TRBV28 to TRBJ2-7; 11 nucleotides match TRBD1. In germline, CDR1 is MDHEN, CDR2 SYDVKM. The CDR3 consists of 14 residues. V lost 2 bases and J lost 4; bases outside the gene matches: 1. For the CDR3, the DNA is TGTGCCAGCAGTTTAGGGGACAGGGGGTACGAGCAGTACTTC. This translates into CASSLGDRGYEQYF.

The chain carries TRBV28 and TRBJ1-3; 7 bases are a match to TRBD1. Germline-derived CDR1 and CDR2 are MDHEN and SYDVKM. V lost 6 bases to trimming and J lost 0 bases; unmatched junction nucleotides: 14. The CDR3 has 18 amino acids. The CDR3 sequence is CASSADRVIPFSGNTIYF. In DNA, the CDR3 is TGTGCCAGCAGCGCAGACAGGGTAATCCCCTTCTCTGGAAACACCATATATTTT.

The chain joins TRBV27 to TRBJ2-7; D not resolved. The V and J ends lost 5 bases and 6 bases respectively, with 11 bases between them. There are 12 residues in the CDR3. Per germline, CDR1 MNHEY and CDR2 SMNVEV (reference sequence). CDR3 amino acids: CASSPHLPEQYF. CDR3 in DNA: TGTGCCAGCAGTCCTCATCTACCCGAGCAGTACTTC.

The V gene is TRBV27, the J gene TRBJ2-2, with 9 bases lining up with TRBD1. Germline V gene data show CDR1 as MNHEY and CDR2 as SMNVEV (reference sequence). V trimming: 6 bases; J trimming: 3 bases; junction bases outside the gene matches: 8. CDR3 size: 16 residues. CDR3 sequence (DNA): TGTGCCAGCAGCTCAAAGGGACAGGGATACACCGGGGAGCTGTTTTTT. This translates into CASSSKGQGYTGELFF.

The chain recombines TRBV6-1 with TRBJ2-7; D possibly corresponds to TRBD2 (5 bases). The CDR3 has 16 residues. Germline values: CDR1 MNHNS, CDR2 SASEGT. Deletions cut 3 bases from V and 2 bases from J, with 17 bases between. This chain's CDR3 is CASSDLYRTPTYEQYF. The CDR3 DNA reads TGTGCCAGCAGTGATCTTTACCGGACTCCTACCTACGAGCAGTACTTC.

This chain links TRBV27 with TRBJ1-6, with a possible D match to TRBD1 (5 bases). CDR3 length: 9 amino acids. Germline V gene lookup returns CDR1 MNHEY and CDR2 SMNVEV (reference sequence). Trimming removed 8 bases at V and 14 bases at J, with 7 bases between. The CDR3 here is CASGGALHF. The CDR3 region has the DNA TGTGCCAGCGGGGGGGCCCTCCACTTT.

This clone has more than one count but fewer than ten. The chain links TRBV28 to TRBJ2-3, with a weak D call TRBD2 (5 bases). The length of the CDR3 is 15 residues. Trimming left V 2 bases short and J 6 bases short, with 15 bases between. Germline CDR1 reads MDHEN; CDR2 reads SYDVKM. The CDR3 nucleotides read TGTGCCAGCAGTTTAGTGGGAGCCGGAACGGATACGCAGTATTTT. Amino acid sequence: CASSLVGAGTDTQYF.

This chain uses TRBV28 with TRBJ1-1; a weak D match, TRBD1 (5 bases). V was pared by 8 bases and J by 4 bases, with 20 bases between. CDR1 and CDR2 from the germline V gene are MDHEN and SYDVKM. There are 15 residues in the CDR3. The CDR3 protein is CASASEAEGSTEAFF. For the CDR3, the DNA is TGTGCCAGCGCCTCCGAAGCGGAGGGGAGCACTGAAGCTTTCTTT.